Following are 9 T cell receptor beta chains from one sample sequenced in a study of CXCR3-negative and CXCR3-positive naive CD8 T cells. Libraries were UMI-labeled 5' RACE TRB cDNA. TCRdb reworked the 5' RACE reads into one entry per CDR3 protein, no DNA. The table lists about 92,000 distinct CDR3 sequences. The sample consisted of naive CXCR3- CD8+ T cells from blood. The subset is: CD45RO-CCR7+CD27+CD95- naive CD8+ T cells lacking CXCR3 (TNR3-). The receptors derive from a human donor in good health. Some clones in this sample may be carry-over from other donors' samples.

V usage is TRBV29-1 and J usage is TRBJ2-7; TCRdb lists TRBD1, though no DNA is available to test this call. Germline CDR1 is SQVTM and CDR2 is ANQGSEA. The CDR3 covers 12 residues. The chain's CDR3 is CSATQGFNEQYF.

The CDR3 is CASSLGQVETQYF. The chain employs TRBV12-3 or TRBV12-4 and TRBJ2-5; TCRdb names TRBD1, which stays unverified in the absence of DNA. This CDR3 is built from 13 residues.

The chain uses TRBV12-3 or TRBV12-4 and TRBJ2-1; TCRdb calls TRBD2, which cannot be checked without DNA. The CDR3 spans 15 residues. CDR3 in amino acids: CASSLFREGNNEQFF.

The CDR3 sequence is CASSASGTHYEQYF. The rearrangement uses TRBV7-9 and TRBJ2-7; TCRdb's D call, TRBD1, is unchecked because there is no DNA. This CDR3 is 14 amino acids long. Germline values: CDR1 SEHNR, CDR2 FQNEAQ (reference sequence).

V gene TRBV12-3 or TRBV12-4 combines with J gene TRBJ1-2. This CDR3 region has 16 residues. The CDR3 sequence is CASSLTTAAPPDGYTF.

This rearrangement joins TRBV11-2 to TRBJ2-5. Germline V lookup: CDR1 SGHAT, CDR2 FQNNGV. This CDR3 contains 13 residues. The CDR3 loop reads CASSLELVETQYF.

This chain joins TRBV6-5 and TRBJ2-1; no DNA is available, so the TRBD2 call from TCRdb remains unchecked. Germline CDR1 and CDR2: MNHEY and SVGAGI. The CDR3 is 16 residues long. CDR3 protein: CASSYSILGPYNEQFF.

V usage is TRBV28 and J usage is TRBJ2-1; TCRdb's D call of TRBD2 is untestable without DNA. From germline, CDR1 is MDHEN and CDR2 SYDVKM. This CDR3 has 20 amino acids. The CDR3 loop is CASSLDRENVGRADEDEQFF.

The V gene is TRBV7-6, the J gene TRBJ2-1; TCRdb's D call of TRBD1 is untestable without DNA. The germline gives CDR1 SGHVS, CDR2 FNYEAQ. This CDR3 is built from 17 residues. The CDR3 region is CASSSPQWDKKYNEQFF.